This TCR beta chain was recorded in a study of cytomegalovirus exposure and HLA in healthy donors. 13 Jbeta primers and 60 Vbeta primers were used for the PCR. Sequencing used immunoSEQ multiplex PCR; TCRdb keeps in-frame clones, though not all of them. The sample lists approximately 90,000 clones; about 80% were seen once. Those who donated were healthy bone marrow donors. The CDR3 sequence is 11 residues long. The J segment lost 6 bases and the V segment lost 6 bases, leaving 5 bases of the junction unmatched. CDR1 is SQVTM and CDR2 is ANQGSEA in the germline V gene. J is TRBJ2-7 and V is TRBV29-1, with 7 bases fitting TRBD1. Sequences were obtained from PBMCs. This sequence originates from a male donor in good health and CMV-seronegative. Written as DNA, the CDR3 is TGCAGCGTGGAAAACAGGGGCGAGCAGTACTTC. This sequence encodes CSVENRGEQYF.